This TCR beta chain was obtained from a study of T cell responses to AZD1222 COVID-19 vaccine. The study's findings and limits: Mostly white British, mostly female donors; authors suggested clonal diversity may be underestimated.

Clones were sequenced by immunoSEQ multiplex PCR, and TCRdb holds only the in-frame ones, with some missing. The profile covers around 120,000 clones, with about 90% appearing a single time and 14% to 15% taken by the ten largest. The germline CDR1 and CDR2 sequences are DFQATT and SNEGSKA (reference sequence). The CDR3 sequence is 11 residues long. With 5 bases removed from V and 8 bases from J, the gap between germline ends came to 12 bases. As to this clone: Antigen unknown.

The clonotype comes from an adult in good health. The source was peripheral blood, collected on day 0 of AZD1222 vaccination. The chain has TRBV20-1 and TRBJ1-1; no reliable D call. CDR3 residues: CSAYNLQEAFF. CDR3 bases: TGCAGTGCTTACAATCTTCAGGAAGCTTTCTTT.